This passage covers 22 T cell receptor beta chains from one sample sequenced in a study of beta chain features in type 1 diabetes. cDNA synthesis used the whole RNA isolate, giving expressed TCRB sequences. Data came from immunoSEQ multiplex PCR; TCRdb stores just in-frame clones and leaves some out. The sample yields about 350,000 clones, about 19% seen once. The sequenced material came from naive CD4+ T cells from blood. The receptor set was obtained from a woman aged 18-35 years in good health.

This clone was found a few times. A junction end diverges from the germline sequence, so it may reflect a read error. The chain has TRBV7-2 and TRBJ1-2; possible D gene TRBD1, 6 bases. Germline lookup yields CDR1 SGHTA and CDR2 FQGNSA. The CDR3 has 9 residues. The CDR3 DNA is TGTGCCAGCAGCCCAAGGGGGGGCTTC. Protein product: CASSPRGGF.

The table lists this clone with a few counts. This chain connects TRBV5-8 to TRBJ2-1, with 9 bases lining up with TRBD1. The V gene end was trimmed by 0 bases and the J gene end by 2 bases; junction bases not matched to a gene: 3. The CDR3 extends over 16 amino acids. CDR1 and CDR2 from the germline V gene are SGHTS and YDEGEE. For the CDR3, the DNA is TGTGCCAGCAGCTTGGGGCGGGACAGGGCCTACAATGAGCAGTTCTTC. Its translation is CASSLGRDRAYNEQFF.

This clone has more than one count but fewer than ten. The V call is TRBV5-1, the J call TRBJ1-5; the D is unclear. Germline CDR1 is SGHRS and CDR2 is YFSETQ. The CDR3 length is 13 residues. With 4 bases removed from V and 6 bases from J, the gap between germline ends came to 11 bases. CDR3 nucleotides: TGCGCCAGCAGCCGGGAGGGCCCTCAGCCCCAGCATTTT. As protein: CASSREGPQPQHF.

This clone was seen more than once but under ten times. The chain recombines TRBV10-3 with TRBJ2-1, with 8 positions matching TRBD1. The CDR3 is 14 amino acids. V shed 6 bases and J 9 bases; nucleotides not matched to a gene: 10. Germline CDR1 ENHRY, CDR2 SYGVKD. CDR3 sequence reads: CAIRDAGTGPEQFF. The DNA for the CDR3 is TGTGCCATCAGAGACGCCGGGACAGGTCCTGAGCAGTTCTTC.

This clone showed up just a few times. J is TRBJ2-5 and V is TRBV7-2; a possible D gene is TRBD1 (6 bases). Per the germline V gene, CDR1 is SGHTA and CDR2 is FQGNSA. V lost 5 bases and J lost 5, with 12 bases in between. CDR3 length equals 13 residues. The CDR3 bases are TGTGCCAGCAGCCAACAGGGCTGGGAGACCCAGTACTTC. It codes for CASSQQGWETQYF.

This chain uses TRBV4-1 with TRBJ1-2; D perhaps matches TRBD1 (5 bases). Germline CDR1 reads MGHRA; CDR2 reads YSYEKL. This CDR3 region has 14 residues. Trimming stripped 4 bases from V and 5 bases from J, with 14 bases between. The CDR3 region has the DNA TGCGCCAGCAGCCCAACGCGGGGCCCATATGGCTACACCTTC. Translating gives CASSPTRGPYGYTF.

Only a few counts were recorded for this clone. The chain couples TRBV5-1 to TRBJ2-1, with 7 bases aligning to TRBD1. CDR1 and CDR2 (germline): SGHRS, YFSETQ. V trimming: 0 bases; J trimming: 5 bases; junction bases outside the gene matches: 8. This CDR3 region has 16 residues. In nucleotides, the CDR3 is TGCGCCAGCAGCTTGGAGTGGGGACAGTTGCACAATGAGCAGTTCTTC. Translation: CASSLEWGQLHNEQFF. The whole variable domain, filled in from reference TRBV5-1 and TRBJ2-1, reads KAGVTQTPRYLIKTRGQQVTLSCSPISGHRSVSWYQQTPGQGLQFLFEYFSETQRNKGNFPGRFSGRQFSNSRSEMNVSTLELGDSALYLCASSLEWGQLHNEQFFGPGTRLTVL.

The chain is built from TRBV19 and TRBJ1-1; D might be TRBD1 (5 bases). The V and J ends lost 3 bases and 1 base respectively, with 9 bases between them. This CDR3 has 14 residues. CDR1 is LNHDA, CDR2 SQIVND, per germline (reference sequence). This CDR3 reads CASSIEDKNTEAFF. CDR3 nucleotide sequence: TGTGCCAGTAGTATTGAGGACAAGAACACTGAAGCTTTCTTT.

A few counts support this clone. This CDR3 is also generated by other DNA sequences in the sample. V is TRBV18 and J is TRBJ1-2; TRBD1 is a possible D gene (6 bases). The CDR3 is 13 residues long. Germline loops: CDR1 KGHSH, CDR2 LQKENI. V lost 6 bases and J 1 base, leaving 9 bases between the germline ends. CDR3 sequence: CASSPDSNYGYTF. The CDR3 bases are TGTGCCAGCTCTCCGGACAGTAACTATGGCTACACCTTC.

The chain employs TRBV4-1 and TRBJ2-1; 9 nucleotides line up with TRBD2. Trimming removed 2 bases from V and 0 bases from J; junction bases left unmatched: 8. This CDR3 contains 18 residues. The germline CDR1 and CDR2 sequences are MGHRA and YSYEKL. The DNA for the CDR3 is TGCGCCAGCAGCCAACCCCTACGGCGGGGGGGCTCCTACAATGAGCAGTTCTTC. Its protein product is CASSQPLRRGGSYNEQFF.

The J gene is TRBJ2-5, the V gene TRBV30; D remains unclear. The CDR3 totals 11 residues. The ends were cut back, 4 bases at V and 5 bases at J, with 8 bases in the middle. Germline-derived CDR1 and CDR2 are GTSNPN and SVGIG (reference sequence). The CDR3 region has the DNA TGTGCCTGGATTTCCGGGGAGACCCAGTACTTC. It yields the protein CAWISGETQYF.

This clone was detected only a few times. The rearrangement uses TRBV25-1 and TRBJ1-1, with a tentative D call TRBD1 (6 bases). V was trimmed by 7 bases and J by 5 bases, leaving 14 bases between them. Germline V CDR1 and CDR2: MGHDK, SYGVNS. The CDR3 has 13 amino acids. The CDR3 DNA reads TGTGCCAGCAATAGGGGGACGGGGACTGAAGCTTTCTTT. This codes for CASNRGTGTEAFF.

This clone was observed a handful of times. The V and J genes are TRBV2 and TRBJ2-5; TRBD2 matches 9 bases. The CDR3 length is 14 residues. V was pared by 6 bases and J by 5 bases, with 7 bases of the junction left unmatched. Germline values: CDR1 SNHLY, CDR2 FYNNEI. CDR3 amino acids: CASSPTSGVETQYF. CDR3 bases: TGTGCCAGCAGCCCGACTAGCGGAGTTGAGACCCAGTACTTC.

This rearrangement joins TRBV7-9 to TRBJ2-3; TRBD2 might be the D (6 bases). Germline V gene data show CDR1 as SEHNR and CDR2 as FQNEAQ (reference sequence). V lost 5 bases and J lost 5, with 11 bases in between. The CDR3 is 13 amino acids. The chain's CDR3 is CASSRDWGDTQYF. The CDR3 DNA sequence: TGTGCCAGCAGCCGGGACTGGGGAGATACGCAGTATTTT.

J is TRBJ1-5 and V is TRBV4-2; possible D gene TRBD1, 5 bases. CDR3 length: 15 amino acids. Per the germline V gene, CDR1 is LGHNA and CDR2 is YNFKEQ. Deletions cut 4 bases from V and 0 bases from J, with 10 bases between. The CDR3 region is CASSLGGGSNQPQHF. The CDR3 coding sequence is TGTGCCAGCAGCCTCGGGGGGGGTAGCAATCAGCCCCAGCATTTT.

The sample holds a few counts of this clone. This sequence joins TRBV7-2 and TRBJ2-3; 7 bases align to TRBD1. This CDR3 has 16 amino acids. Germline CDR1 reads SGHTA; CDR2 reads FQGNSA. V lost 1 base to trimming and J lost 1 base; unmatched junction nucleotides: 5. The CDR3 bases are TGTGCCAGCAGCTTAGGGCCCGGACAGGGCACAGATACGCAGTATTTT. Translating it yields CASSLGPGQGTDTQYF.

The rearrangement joins TRBV2 to TRBJ1-6; 8 bases map to TRBD1. Germline CDR1 SNHLY, CDR2 FYNNEI. CDR3 length: 14 amino acids. V was clipped by 6 bases and J by 10 bases; unmatched bases: 8. The CDR3 nucleotides are TGTGCCAGCAGCGACAGGGGTTGGCGATCACCCCTCCACTTT. Protein sequence: CASSDRGWRSPLHF. Full variable domain (missing parts from reference TRBV2 and TRBJ1-6): EPEVTQTPSHQVTQMGQEVILRCVPISNHLYFYWYRQILGQKVEFLVSFYNNEISEKSEIFDDQFSVERPDGSNFTLKIRSTKLEDSAMYFCASSDRGWRSPLHFGNGTRLTVT.

This clone occurred a few times. Other DNA sequences from this sample encode an identical CDR3 as well. This chain connects TRBV14 to TRBJ2-1; tentatively, D is TRBD1 (6 bases). V dropped 4 bases and J dropped 0 bases, with 7 bases sitting between them. This CDR3 has 14 amino acids. From germline, CDR1 is SGHDN and CDR2 FVKESK. The CDR3 protein is CASSPTGSYNEQFF. CDR3 coding DNA: TGTGCCAGCAGCCCGACAGGCTCCTACAATGAGCAGTTCTTC.

This clone was observed a handful of times. The V gene is TRBV5-4, the J gene TRBJ1-2; D remains unclear. This CDR3 region has 16 residues. V was cut by 2 bases and J by 2 bases, with 16 bases left in between. The germline gives CDR1 SGHNT, CDR2 YYREEE (reference sequence). The CDR3 region has the DNA TGTGCCAGCAGCTTACCCCTACGGGGAATGAACTATGGCTACACCTTC. This codes for CASSLPLRGMNYGYTF. Combining the CDR3 with reference TRBV5-4 and TRBJ1-2 gives the whole variable domain ETGVTQSPTHLIKTRGQQVTLRCSSQSGHNTVSWYQQALGQGPQFIFQYYREEENGRGNFPPRFSGLQFPNYSSELNVNALELDDSALYLCASSLPLRGMNYGYTFGSGTRLTVV.

The table lists this clone with a count of one. The V gene is TRBV11-2, the J gene TRBJ2-1; tentative D call: TRBD1 (6 bases). The CDR3 is 16 residues long. The germline gives CDR1 SGHAT, CDR2 FQNNGV. Between the trimmed V and J ends, which lost 0 bases and 1 base, there was a span of 10 bases. The CDR3 is CASSLEGRGSYNEQFF. The CDR3 nucleotides are TGTGCCAGCAGCTTAGAGGGCAGGGGATCCTACAATGAGCAGTTCTTC.

This chain connects TRBV7-9 to TRBJ2-5, with 9 bases lining up with TRBD2. The DNA end lines up better with TRBJ2-7; the J call may be wrong. Germline V gene lookup returns CDR1 SEHNR and CDR2 FQNEAQ (reference sequence). The CDR3 is made up of 13 amino acids. The CDR3 DNA follows: TGTGCCTTAAGCACCGCGGGAGGGGACGAGCAGTACTTC. It is translated as CALSTAGGDEQYF.

The genes are TRBV2 and TRBJ2-1, with D hard to call. The CDR3 runs to 13 residues. CDR1 SNHLY and CDR2 FYNNEI come from the germline V gene. V lost 2 bases, J lost 4 bases, and 6 bases lay in between. CDR3 in amino acids: CASSENSYNEQFF. For the CDR3, the DNA is TGTGCCAGCAGTGAAAACTCTTACAATGAGCAGTTCTTC.